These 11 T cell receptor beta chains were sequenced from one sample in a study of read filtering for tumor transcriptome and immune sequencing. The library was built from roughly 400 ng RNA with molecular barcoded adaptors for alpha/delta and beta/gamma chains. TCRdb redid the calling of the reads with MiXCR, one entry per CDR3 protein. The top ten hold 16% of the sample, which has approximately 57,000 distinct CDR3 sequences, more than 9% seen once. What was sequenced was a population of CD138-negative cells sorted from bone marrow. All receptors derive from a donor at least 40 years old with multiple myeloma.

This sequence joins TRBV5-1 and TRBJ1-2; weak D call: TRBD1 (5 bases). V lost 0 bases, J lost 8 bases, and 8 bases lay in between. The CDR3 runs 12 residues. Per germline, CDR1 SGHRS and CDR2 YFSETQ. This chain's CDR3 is CASSLEGRGYTF. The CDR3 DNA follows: TGCGCCAGCAGCTTGGAGGGGCGAGGCTACACCTTC. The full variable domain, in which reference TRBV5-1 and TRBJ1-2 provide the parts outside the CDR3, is KAGVTQTPRYLIKTRGQQVTLSCSPISGHRSVSWYQQTPGQGLQFLFEYFSETQRNKGNFPGRFSGRQFSNSRSEMNVSTLELGDSALYLCASSLEGRGYTFGSGTRLTVV.

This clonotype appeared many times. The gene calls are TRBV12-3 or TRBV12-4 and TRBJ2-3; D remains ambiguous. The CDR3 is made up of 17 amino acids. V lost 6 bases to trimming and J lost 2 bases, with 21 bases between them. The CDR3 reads CASSPSLDGRDTDTQYF. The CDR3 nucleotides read TGTGCCAGCAGCCCGAGCCTGGACGGCCGAGACACAGATACGCAGTATTTT.

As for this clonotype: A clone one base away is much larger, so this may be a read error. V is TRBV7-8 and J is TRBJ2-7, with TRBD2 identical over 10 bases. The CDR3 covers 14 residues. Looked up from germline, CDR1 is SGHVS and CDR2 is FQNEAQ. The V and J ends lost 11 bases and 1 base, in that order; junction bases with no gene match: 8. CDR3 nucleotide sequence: TGTGCCGGCACTAGCGGGGTGGGGTCCTACGAGCAGTACTTC. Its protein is CAGTSGVGSYEQYF.

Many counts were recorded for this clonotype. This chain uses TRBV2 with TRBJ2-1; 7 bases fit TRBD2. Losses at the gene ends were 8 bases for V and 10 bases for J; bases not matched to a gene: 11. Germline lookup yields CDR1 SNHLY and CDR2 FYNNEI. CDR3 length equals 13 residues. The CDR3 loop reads CASAGGGGREQFF. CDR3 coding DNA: TGTGCCAGCGCTGGCGGGGGAGGGCGAGAGCAGTTCTTC.

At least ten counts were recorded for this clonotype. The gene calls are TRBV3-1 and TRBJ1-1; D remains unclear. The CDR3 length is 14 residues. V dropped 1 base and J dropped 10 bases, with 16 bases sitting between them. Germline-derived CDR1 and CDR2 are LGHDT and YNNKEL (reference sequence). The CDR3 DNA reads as TGTGCCAGCAGCCAAGGGCCCCTATTTTCTGGAGCTTTCTTT. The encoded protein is CASSQGPLFSGAFF.

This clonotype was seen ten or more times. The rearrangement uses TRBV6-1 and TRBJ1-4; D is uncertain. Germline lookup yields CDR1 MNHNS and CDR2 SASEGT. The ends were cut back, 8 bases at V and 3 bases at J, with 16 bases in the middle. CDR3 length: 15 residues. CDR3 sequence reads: CASYFSGSANEKLFF. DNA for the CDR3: TGTGCCAGCTACTTTTCGGGGTCGGCTAATGAAAAACTGTTTTTT.

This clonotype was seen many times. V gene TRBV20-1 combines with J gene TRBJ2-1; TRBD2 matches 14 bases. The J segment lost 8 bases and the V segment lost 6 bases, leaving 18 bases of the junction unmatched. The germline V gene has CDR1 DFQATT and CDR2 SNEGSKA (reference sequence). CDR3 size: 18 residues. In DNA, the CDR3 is TGCAGTGCACCGTCAGGTGGACTAGCGGGGGGTCTTGGCGATGAGCAGTTCTTC. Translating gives CSAPSGGLAGGLGDEQFF.

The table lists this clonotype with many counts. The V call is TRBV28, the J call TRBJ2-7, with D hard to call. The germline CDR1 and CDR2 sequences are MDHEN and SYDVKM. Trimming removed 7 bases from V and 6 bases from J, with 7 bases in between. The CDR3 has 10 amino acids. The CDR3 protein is CASKRFEQYF. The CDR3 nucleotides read TGTGCCAGCAAGAGGTTCGAGCAGTACTTC.

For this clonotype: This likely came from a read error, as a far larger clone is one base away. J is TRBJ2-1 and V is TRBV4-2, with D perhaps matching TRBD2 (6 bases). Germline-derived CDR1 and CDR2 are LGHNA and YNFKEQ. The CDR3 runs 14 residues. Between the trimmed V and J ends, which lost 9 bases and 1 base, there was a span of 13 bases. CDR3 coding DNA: TGTGCCAGGAGCTTCGGGGGATCCTACAATGAGCAGTTCTTC. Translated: CARSFGGSYNEQFF.

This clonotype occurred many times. The CDR3 reads CASSLGANTEAFF. The CDR3 nucleotides read TGTGCCAGCAGCTTAGGAGCGAACACTGAAGCTTTCTTT. The gene calls are TRBV7-2 and TRBJ1-1; D not certain. V lost 1 base, J lost 1 base, and 4 bases lay in between. The CDR3 totals 13 residues. CDR1 and CDR2 (germline): SGHTA, FQGNSA.

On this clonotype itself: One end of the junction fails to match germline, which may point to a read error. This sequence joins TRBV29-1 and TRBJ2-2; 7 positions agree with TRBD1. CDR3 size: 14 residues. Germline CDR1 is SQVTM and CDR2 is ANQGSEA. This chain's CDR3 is CSVLWDSTAGELLF. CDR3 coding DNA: TGCAGCGTTTTGTGGGACAGTACCGCCGGGGAGCTGCTCTTT.